The 19 T cell receptor beta chains listed next were all sequenced from one sample in a study of PD-L1 blockade in urothelial cancer. TCRdb keeps only in-frame clones here, not all; method: immunoSEQ multiplex PCR. This table holds tens of thousands of clones, 84% found once. Time point indicated: pretreatment peripheral blood. The specimen comprised PBMCs, sampled around atezolizumab (anti-PD-L1) treatment. These receptors were collected from a middle-aged man with urothelial cancer.

The chain links TRBV6-4 to TRBJ2-1; possibly TRBD1 for D (6 bases). The V end was cut by 5 bases, the J end by 0 bases, with 11 bases between. CDR1 MRHNA and CDR2 SNTAGT come from the germline V gene. The CDR3 extends over 15 amino acids. CDR3 sequence: CASSTTGSSYNEQFF. The CDR3 DNA sequence: TGTGCCAGCAGTACCACAGGGAGCTCCTACAATGAGCAGTTCTTC.

The chain is built from TRBV14 and TRBJ2-5, with TRBD2 matching over 9 bases. Germline V CDR1 and CDR2: SGHDN, FVKESK. CDR3 length: 16 amino acids. The V and J ends lost 2 bases and 2 bases, in that order; junction bases with no gene match: 6. The DNA for the CDR3 is TGTGCCAGCAGCCAAAACGGCCTAGCGGGACAAGAGACCCAGTACTTC. As protein: CASSQNGLAGQETQYF.

This clone was counted between two and nine times. The chain carries TRBV5-1 and TRBJ1-4; D uncertain. There are 12 residues in the CDR3. Germline CDR1 reads SGHRS; CDR2 reads YFSETQ. V lost 0 bases to trimming and J lost 8 bases, with 5 bases between them. In nucleotides, the CDR3 is TGCGCCAGCAGCTTGGCCTTCGAAAAACTGTTTTTT. Its protein product is CASSLAFEKLFF.

This clone was counted a single time. V usage is TRBV7-9 and J usage is TRBJ2-7, with 13 bases that match TRBD2. V trimming: 1 base; J trimming: 7 bases; junction bases outside the gene matches: 10. Germline V gene sequence: CDR1 SEHNR, CDR2 FQNEAQ (reference sequence). This CDR3 is built from 17 residues. Here the CDR3 DNA reads TGTGCCAGCAGCTTAGTTCGGAGGACTAGCGGGAGTAGGGAGCAGTACTTC. It encodes CASSLVRRTSGSREQYF.

V is TRBV7-6 and J is TRBJ1-3; D is unclear. The CDR3 runs 16 residues. Germline V lookup: CDR1 SGHVS, CDR2 FNYEAQ. Trimming removed 0 bases from V and 0 bases from J, with 9 bases in between. CDR3 in DNA: TGTGCCAGCAGCTTAGCGGTGGGGAGCTCTGGAAACACCATATATTTT. Translating it yields CASSLAVGSSGNTIYF.

The chain links TRBV28 to TRBJ2-5; no reliable D call. Germline CDR1 and CDR2: MDHEN and SYDVKM. The CDR3 runs 15 residues. Deletions cut 3 bases from V and 7 bases from J, with 18 bases between. The CDR3 loop is CASSLFQITSRTQYF. CDR3 nucleotide sequence: TGTGCCAGCAGTTTGTTCCAGATAACCTCAAGGACCCAGTACTTC. Supplemented by reference TRBV28 and TRBJ2-5, the full variable domain reads DVKVTQSSRYLVKRTGEKVFLECVQDMDHENMFWYRQDPGLGLRLIYFSYDVKMKEKGDIPEGYSVSREKKERFSLILESASTNQTSMYLCASSLFQITSRTQYFGPGTRLLVL.

In this sample, this clone turned up once. The rearrangement links TRBV14 to TRBJ2-7; TRBD1 agrees at 7 bases. The CDR3 is 16 amino acids. The trim removed 3 bases at V and 3 bases at J, leaving 11 bases unmatched. From germline, CDR1 is SGHDN and CDR2 FVKESK. CDR3 in amino acids: CASSQTWDRRNYEQYF. For the CDR3, the DNA is TGTGCCAGCAGCCAGACTTGGGACAGAAGGAACTACGAGCAGTACTTC.

As to this clone: The sample holds other DNA sequences that translate to the same CDR3. The chain recombines TRBV5-1 with TRBJ2-7; tentative D call: TRBD2 (6 bases). V lost 7 bases to trimming and J lost 5 bases, with 19 bases between them. Looked up from germline, CDR1 is SGHRS and CDR2 is YFSETQ. The CDR3 consists of 14 residues. The CDR3 bases are TGCGCCAGCTGGAGGCGGGATCAGATCCACGAGCAGTACTTC. This sequence encodes CASWRRDQIHEQYF.

This rearrangement joins TRBV18 to TRBJ2-2; 7 bases are a match to TRBD1. The V and J ends lost 1 base and 1 base, in that order; junction bases with no gene match: 6. The germline V gene encodes CDR1 KGHSH and CDR2 LQKENI. The CDR3 loop spans 17 amino acids. This chain's CDR3 is CASSPLPTGKNTGELFF. DNA of the CDR3: TGTGCCAGCTCACCACTTCCGACAGGGAAGAACACCGGGGAGCTGTTTTTT.

The CDR3 loop is CASSYWGRQETQYF. The CDR3 DNA reads as TGTGCCAGCAGTTATTGGGGCAGGCAAGAGACCCAGTACTTC. This sequence joins TRBV6-5 and TRBJ2-5; a weak D match, TRBD1 (5 bases). The V end lost 3 bases, the J end lost 2 bases, and 10 bases lay between the germline ends. From germline, CDR1 is MNHEY and CDR2 SVGAGI. This CDR3 is 14 amino acids long.

The chain joins TRBV5-4 to TRBJ2-5; the D gene is possibly TRBD2 (5 bases). Trimming removed 0 bases at V and 1 base at J, with 19 bases between. Germline values: CDR1 SGHNT, CDR2 YYREEE (reference sequence). This CDR3 has 18 residues. CDR3 sequence reads: CASSLAGRGGYTQETQYF. As DNA, the CDR3 is TGTGCCAGCAGCTTGGCCGGTCGGGGTGGATATACCCAAGAGACCCAGTACTTC.

This chain joins TRBV6-5 and TRBJ1-1; D remains ambiguous. Germline CDR1 and CDR2: MNHEY and SVGAGI. The V and J ends lost 8 bases and 3 bases respectively, with 16 bases between them. CDR3 size: 14 residues. In DNA, the CDR3 is TGTGCCAGCTGGTCCTATAATAGTTACACTGAAGCTTTCTTT. Translated, it gives CASWSYNSYTEAFF.

The CDR3 protein is CAAESSYNEQFF. In nucleotides, the CDR3 is TGTGCCGCGGAAAGCTCCTACAATGAGCAGTTCTTC. This chain joins TRBV6-5 and TRBJ2-1, with D uncertain. This CDR3 has 12 residues. V lost 11 bases to trimming and J lost 0 bases, with 8 bases between them. Germline V CDR1 and CDR2: MNHEY, SVGAGI.

The chain links TRBV2 to TRBJ2-7, with D perhaps matching TRBD1 (7 bases). Germline V gene sequence: CDR1 SNHLY, CDR2 FYNNEI. Trimming stripped 5 bases from V and 3 bases from J, with 14 bases between. The CDR3 covers 14 residues. The CDR3 here is CASSPWQGGYEQYF. DNA of the CDR3: TGTGCCAGCAGTCCGTGGCAGGGGGGCTACGAGCAGTACTTC.

The chain uses TRBV7-2 and TRBJ1-2; TRBD1 agrees at 7 bases. CDR1 is SGHTA, CDR2 FQGNSA, per germline. The CDR3 extends over 19 amino acids. The junction had 20 bases not matched to a gene; V was cut back by 3 bases and J by 4 bases. The CDR3 spells CASSFVLPMLAGGFYGYTF. CDR3 in DNA: TGTGCCAGCAGCTTTGTCCTCCCTATGCTGGCAGGGGGGTTCTATGGCTACACCTTC.

J is TRBJ2-5 and V is TRBV18; D may be TRBD1 (6 bases). Germline loops: CDR1 KGHSH, CDR2 LQKENI. Trimming took off 6 bases at V and 9 bases at J, with 20 bases between the two ends. This CDR3 has 14 residues. CDR3 loop: CASSREDRAFSQYF. For the CDR3, the DNA is TGTGCCAGCTCCCGCGAGGACAGAGCTTTCTCCCAGTACTTC.

The DNA for the CDR3 is TGTGCCAGCATGGGGACTACTGCGGGGTCCGGGGAGCTGTTTTTT. It encodes CASMGTTAGSGELFF. V gene TRBV27 combines with J gene TRBJ2-2, with 7 bases lining up with TRBD2. Germline CDR1 MNHEY, CDR2 SMNVEV (reference sequence). This CDR3 comprises 15 residues. V trimming: 7 bases; J trimming: 6 bases; junction bases outside the gene matches: 11.

J is TRBJ2-7 and V is TRBV2, with D possibly matching TRBD1 (5 bases). Germline values: CDR1 SNHLY, CDR2 FYNNEI. Trimming shortened V by 6 bases and J by 3 bases, and 15 bases separated the two germline ends. This CDR3 has 14 residues. DNA for the CDR3: TGTGCCAGCAGCGCAGGGCCTCCATACTACGAGCAGTACTTC. It yields the protein CASSAGPPYYEQYF. Filled out from reference TRBV2 and TRBJ2-7, the complete variable domain reads EPEVTQTPSHQVTQMGQEVILRCVPISNHLYFYWYRQILGQKVEFLVSFYNNEISEKSEIFDDQFSVERPDGSNFTLKIRSTKLEDSAMYFCASSAGPPYYEQYFGPGTRLTVT.

This clone was found a few times. For the CDR3, the DNA is TGTGCCAGCAGTTGGGGCGGGGGGGCGGGGCGCACAGATACGCAGTATTTT. This codes for CASSWGGGAGRTDTQYF. The chain carries TRBV27 and TRBJ2-3, with 9 bases lining up with TRBD2. Germline CDR1 reads MNHEY; CDR2 reads SMNVEV (reference sequence). V was clipped by 4 bases and J by 1 base; unmatched bases: 9. The CDR3 runs 17 residues.